One T cell receptor (beta chain) is described in this entry. What it recognizes is unknown. This CDR3 region has 16 residues. Germline V gives CDR1 SGHTA, CDR2 FQGNSA. The V gene end was trimmed by 1 base and the J gene end by 4 bases; junction bases not matched to a gene: 8. Expansion of antigen-specific CD4+ T cells with viral peptide pools was carried out by the ViraFEST assay before sequencing. At the end of 9 to 11 days of culture, CD4+ T cells were isolated. Vaccinees lacked prior SARS-CoV-2 infection and tested negative for nucleocapsid antibodies. This entry is derived from a study of vaccination effects on CD4 cells after COVID-19. Produced via immunoSEQ multiplex PCR; TCRdb's table is partial and in-frame only. The data hold some 22,000 clones, with 73% observed a single time.

This receptor was identified in a human donor who received a COVID-19 vaccine. The chain uses TRBV7-2 and TRBJ2-7, with TRBD2 matching 9 bases. Here the sequenced sample was CD4+ T cells from PBMCs cultured with HCoV-NL63 spike peptides, taken before COVID-19 vaccination. This CDR3 reads CASSLGGTSSSYEQYF. CDR3 DNA sequence: TGTGCCAGCAGCTTAGGTGGGACTAGCAGTTCGTACGAGCAGTACTTC. Together with reference TRBV7-2 and TRBJ2-7, the CDR3 gives the full variable domain: GAGVSQSPSNKVTEKGKDVELRCDPISGHTALYWYRQSLGQGLEFLIYFQGNSAPDKSGLPSDRFSAERTGGSVSTLTIQRTQQEDSAVYLCASSLGGTSSSYEQYFGPGTRLTVT.